These 24 T cell receptor beta chains originate from one sample sequenced in a study of cytomegalovirus exposure and HLA in healthy donors. With 60 Vbeta and 13 Jbeta primers, the PCR was carried out. Sequencing was performed with immunoSEQ multiplex PCR; in TCRdb, only in-frame clones are kept and a portion is missing. The sample contains hundreds of thousands of clones, around 80% of which appear only once. The sequenced material came from PBMCs. The receptors stem from a man aged 30-40 years in good health and CMV-seronegative.

This rearrangement joins TRBV5-5 to TRBJ1-4, with D hard to call. V was clipped by 2 bases and J by 4 bases, with 12 bases between them. CDR1 and CDR2 (germline): SGHKS, YYEKEE (reference sequence). This CDR3 is 15 amino acids long. The CDR3 region has the DNA TGTGCCAGCAGCTTCACTTCTAGCTTTAATGAAAAACTGTTTTTT. Translating gives CASSFTSSFNEKLFF.

The chain is built from TRBV6-6 and TRBJ1-2; unclear D gene. CDR3 size: 13 residues. Trimming stripped 0 bases from V and 2 bases from J, with 4 bases between. Germline values: CDR1 MNHNY, CDR2 SVGAGI (reference sequence). CDR3 sequence (DNA): TGTGCCAGCAGTTACTCCGGGAACTATGGCTACACCTTC. Translating gives CASSYSGNYGYTF.

The V and J genes are TRBV28 and TRBJ2-1; D might be TRBD2 (6 bases). The CDR3 is 15 residues long. V was shortened by 8 bases and J by 6 bases, with 20 bases between the two germline ends. The germline CDR1 and CDR2 sequences are MDHEN and SYDVKM. The CDR3 spells CASETGGYDFNEQFF. DNA for the CDR3: TGTGCCAGCGAGACCGGGGGATACGACTTCAATGAGCAGTTCTTC. Looking up the rest from reference TRBV28 and TRBJ2-1 gives the full variable domain: DVKVTQSSRYLVKRTGEKVFLECVQDMDHENMFWYRQDPGLGLRLIYFSYDVKMKEKGDIPEGYSVSREKKERFSLILESASTNQTSMYLCASETGGYDFNEQFFGPGTRLTVL.

This chain uses TRBV2 with TRBJ1-5; possibly TRBD1 for D (6 bases). Germline lookup yields CDR1 SNHLY and CDR2 FYNNEI. CDR3 length: 12 amino acids. V was clipped by 6 bases and J by 9 bases, with 12 bases between them. The CDR3 region has the DNA TGTGCCAGCAGCCCGGGACACCGGCCCCAGCATTTT. The encoded protein is CASSPGHRPQHF.

This clone was detected only a few times. The chain has TRBV5-6 and TRBJ2-6, with no clear D. Germline-derived CDR1 and CDR2 are SGHDT and YYEEEE. The CDR3 is 17 residues long. The V end was cut by 7 bases, the J end by 2 bases, with 19 bases between. The CDR3 sequence is CASLQLGSHAGANVLTF. The CDR3, as DNA: TGTGCCAGCCTCCAACTGGGCAGCCATGCTGGGGCCAACGTCCTGACTTTC.

This clone was seen just once. The V call is TRBV7-2, the J call TRBJ2-5; TRBD2 aligns across 9 bases. This CDR3 comprises 15 residues. Germline V gene sequence: CDR1 SGHTA, CDR2 FQGNSA. Trimming removed 3 bases from V and 6 bases from J; junction bases left unmatched: 8. The DNA for the CDR3 is TGTGCCAGCAGCTTGGAAGCGGGGGGCCGGAAGACCCAGTACTTC. As protein: CASSLEAGGRKTQYF.

A word on this clone: Other DNA sequences from this sample encode an identical CDR3 as well. The chain uses TRBV6-5 and TRBJ1-2, with D possibly being TRBD1 (6 bases). The CDR3 is 13 residues long. The V end lost 3 bases, the J end lost 4 bases, and 9 bases lay between the germline ends. The germline CDR1 and CDR2 sequences are MNHEY and SVGAGI. The CDR3 loop reads CASSYGGGYGYTF. CDR3 coding DNA: TGTGCCAGCAGTTATGGGGGCGGCTATGGCTACACCTTC.

The rearrangement links TRBV6-5 to TRBJ1-6; D not certain. CDR1 and CDR2 from the germline V gene are MNHEY and SVGAGI. This CDR3 is 14 amino acids long. Trimming shortened V by 6 bases and J by 7 bases, and 13 bases separated the two germline ends. Here the CDR3 reads CASRGGSLNSPLHF. The CDR3 DNA is TGTGCCAGCAGGGGCGGGTCGTTAAATTCACCCCTCCACTTT.

This rearrangement joins TRBV5-4 to TRBJ2-1; 10 bases match TRBD2. Germline values: CDR1 SGHNT, CDR2 YYREEE (reference sequence). V was clipped by 0 bases and J by 8 bases; unmatched bases: 11. The CDR3 length is 17 residues. This CDR3 reads CASSLEPSGGVWYEQFF. CDR3 bases: TGTGCCAGCAGCTTGGAGCCTAGCGGGGGCGTTTGGTATGAGCAGTTCTTC. Full variable domain (remainder filled in from reference TRBV5-4 and TRBJ2-1): ETGVTQSPTHLIKTRGQQVTLRCSSQSGHNTVSWYQQALGQGPQFIFQYYREEENGRGNFPPRFSGLQFPNYSSELNVNALELDDSALYLCASSLEPSGGVWYEQFFGPGTRLTVL.

The chain carries TRBV28 and TRBJ2-5, with 8 bases aligning to TRBD2. CDR1 and CDR2 from the germline V gene are MDHEN and SYDVKM. This CDR3 comprises 16 residues. The junction had 13 bases not matched to a gene; V was cut back by 6 bases and J by 4 bases. The CDR3 bases are TGTGCCAGCAGCCGACGGGGGGGCCTTGACCGAGAGACCCAGTACTTC. Residues: CASSRRGGLDRETQYF.

This sequence joins TRBV7-2 and TRBJ2-1, with 10 bases fitting TRBD1. Germline CDR1 reads SGHTA; CDR2 reads FQGNSA. V gave up 3 bases and J gave up 12 bases; unmatched junction bases: 5. This CDR3 has 13 amino acids. CDR3 bases: TGTGCCAGCAGCTTCGGGACAGGGGCTGGGCAGTTCTTC. The encoded protein is CASSFGTGAGQFF.

The chain uses TRBV5-4 and TRBJ2-3, with D possibly TRBD1 on 5 matching bases. Trimming removed 4 bases from V and 11 bases from J, with 14 bases in between. The CDR3 totals 12 residues. Looked up from germline, CDR1 is SGHNT and CDR2 is YYREEE (reference sequence). The CDR3 spells CASSVGMGQQYF. In nucleotides, the CDR3 is TGTGCCAGCAGCGTTGGGATGGGGCAGCAGTATTTT.

The chain employs TRBV6-1 and TRBJ2-5, with a tentative D call TRBD1 (5 bases). The J call is doubtful: the DNA matches TRBJ2-7 better. The CDR3 length is 14 residues. Looked up from germline, CDR1 is MNHNS and CDR2 is SASEGT. CDR3 residues: CASTLTDELYEQYF. CDR3 coding DNA: TGTGCCAGCACTTTGACAGACGAACTCTACGAGCAGTACTTC.

This chain connects TRBV19 to TRBJ1-5; D is unclear. The CDR3 contains 13 residues. Per the germline V gene, CDR1 is LNHDA and CDR2 is SQIVND (reference sequence). The germline V and J ends were trimmed by 5 bases and 9 bases, with 14 bases remaining between them. CDR3 bases: TGTGCCAGTAGTCCCGACTGGGAGGGGCCCCAGCATTTT. It encodes CASSPDWEGPQHF.

The rearrangement links TRBV21-1 to TRBJ2-7; the D segment call TRBD1 is taken from the table without a DNA check. TRBV21-1 is a pseudogene. This CDR3 has 18 residues. The CDR3 DNA reads TGTGCCAGCAGCAAACCGGTCGATGCGGGGACAGGGAGCTACGAGCAGTACTTC. It is translated as CASSKPVDAGTGSYEQYF.

This clone was seen once. The chain is built from TRBV5-1 and TRBJ2-7; D is possibly TRBD1 (6 bases). The CDR3 covers 13 residues. CDR1 and CDR2 from the germline V gene are SGHRS and YFSETQ. V dropped 4 bases and J dropped 6 bases, with 14 bases sitting between them. CDR3 amino acids: CASSSRGTREQYF. CDR3 in DNA: TGCGCCAGCAGCAGCCGAGGGACACGCGAGCAGTACTTC.

A note on this clone: A junction end diverges from the germline sequence, so it may reflect a read error. V gene TRBV10-2 combines with J gene TRBJ1-2, with 7 nucleotides matching TRBD1. The CDR3 is made up of 13 amino acids. Per germline, CDR1 WSHSY and CDR2 SAAADI. CDR3 sequence: CASGDRVLGGYPF. CDR3 nucleotides: TGCGCCAGCGGAGACAGGGTTCTCGGCGGCTACCCCTTC.

The V call is TRBV30, the J call TRBJ1-1; D might be TRBD1 (5 bases). Germline values: CDR1 GTSNPN, CDR2 SVGIG (reference sequence). The CDR3 contains 15 residues. V lost 1 base, J lost 3 bases, and 15 bases lay in between. CDR3 sequence (DNA): TGTGCCTGGAGTGGAAGGGGCAGTTATCACACTGAAGCTTTCTTT. This gives the protein CAWSGRGSYHTEAFF.

This clone was detected only a few times. The chain employs TRBV25-1 and TRBJ1-4; 9 nucleotides agree with TRBD1. The J segment lost 5 bases and the V segment lost 1 base, leaving 2 bases of the junction unmatched. The CDR3 spans 15 residues. Germline V lookup: CDR1 MGHDK, CDR2 SYGVNS. CDR3 region: CASSEFGTGNEKLFF. CDR3 nucleotides: TGTGCCAGCAGTGAATTCGGGACAGGGAATGAAAAACTGTTTTTT.

The chain employs TRBV27 and TRBJ1-2, with D maybe TRBD1 (6 bases). Germline V gene lookup returns CDR1 MNHEY and CDR2 SMNVEV (reference sequence). The germline V and J ends were trimmed by 6 bases and 3 bases, with 14 bases remaining between them. The CDR3 is 14 residues long. The CDR3 region is CASREGGSDYGYTF. The DNA of the CDR3 is TGTGCCAGCAGGGAGGGGGGGTCGGACTATGGCTACACCTTC.

For the CDR3, the DNA is TGTGCCAGCAGTTCCTCCGGGACAGCATATGGCTACACCTTC. Translation gives CASSSSGTAYGYTF. The chain has TRBV28 and TRBJ1-2, with 7 bases that match TRBD1. Trimming removed 4 bases from V and 5 bases from J; junction bases left unmatched: 7. The germline V gene has CDR1 MDHEN and CDR2 SYDVKM. This CDR3 is built from 14 residues.

The table lists this clone with a few counts. This chain connects TRBV6-1 to TRBJ2-7; D remains unclear. The CDR3 totals 15 residues. The V end lost 2 bases, the J end lost 3 bases, and 14 bases lay between the germline ends. The germline gives CDR1 MNHNS, CDR2 SASEGT. CDR3: CASSERLSRDYEQYF. For the CDR3, the DNA is TGTGCCAGCAGTGAACGCCTTAGTCGTGACTACGAGCAGTACTTC.

The V call is TRBV6-1, the J call TRBJ2-7, with TRBD1 matching over 7 bases. The CDR3 sequence is 14 residues long. Trimming removed 6 bases from V and 0 bases from J; junction bases left unmatched: 5. Germline V gene sequence: CDR1 MNHNS, CDR2 SASEGT. CDR3 amino acids: CASRDRFLSYEQYF. DNA for the CDR3: TGTGCCAGCAGGGACAGGTTCCTCTCCTACGAGCAGTACTTC.

This chain uses TRBV5-1 with TRBJ2-7; 7 bases align to TRBD1. Losses at the gene ends were 1 base for V and 7 bases for J; bases not matched to a gene: 2. This CDR3 spans 12 amino acids. The germline V gene encodes CDR1 SGHRS and CDR2 YFSETQ. For the CDR3, the DNA is TGCGCCAGCAGCTTGTTACAGGGGGAGCAGTACTTC. Amino acids: CASSLLQGEQYF.